This T cell receptor beta chain was documented in a study of CD8 T cells in ankylosing spondylitis. Findings and caveats of the study: Blood of patients with ankylosing spondylitis appeared to be characterized by a TCR beta motif of roughly eight highly homologous variants. Disease-associated clones were reportedly significantly overrepresented in matched ankylosing spondylitis synovial fluid.

This CDR3 has 17 residues. Trimming cost V 2 bases and J 5 bases, with 17 bases left between them. CDR1 KGHDR and CDR2 SFDVKD come from the germline V gene. For this clonotype: Its target is unknown.

TCRdb fed the 5' RACE reads into MiXCR, producing one record per CDR3 protein. The sample lists over 400,000 distinct CDR3 sequences; 25% to 30% were seen once. This TCR was sampled from a male donor with ankylosing spondylitis. Sequencing was carried out using blood, either unsorted or a sorted T cell fraction (not recorded which). The rearrangement joins TRBV24-1 to TRBJ2-2; D is possibly TRBD2 (6 bases). This chain's CDR3 is CATSDYRTGVRTGELFF. Written as DNA, the CDR3 is TGTGCCACCAGTGATTATCGTACGGGAGTAAGGACCGGGGAGCTGTTTTTT.